The 15 T cell receptor beta chains below all came from one sample that was sequenced in a study of follicular helper T cells after annual influenza vaccination. Time point: 2014-2015 season, 7 days after vaccination. The assay was immunoSEQ multiplex PCR, and TCRdb's table has in-frame clones only and misses some. Among 9,900 or so clones listed, around 83% were seen once. Specimen: CXCR5- memory CD4+ T cells sorted from blood, collected 7 days after influenza vaccination. The receptors were gathered from an adult who received the influenza vaccine.

This chain links TRBV15 with TRBJ1-4; D might be TRBD1 (5 bases). The V end lost 0 bases, the J end lost 5 bases, and 19 bases lay between the germline ends. Germline CDR1 is LNHNV and CDR2 is YYDKDF (reference sequence). The CDR3 consists of 18 residues. CDR3 sequence: CATSRDRSRAGNNEKLFF. The CDR3 nucleotides are TGTGCCACCAGCAGAGATCGGTCAAGGGCAGGGAACAATGAAAAACTGTTTTTT.

The CDR3: CASRRLGNTIYF. The CDR3 region has the DNA TGTGCCAGCAGACGGCTCGGGAACACCATATATTTT. The V and J genes are TRBV6-1 and TRBJ1-3; no clear D gene. V lost 6 bases and J 7 bases, leaving 10 bases between the germline ends. In germline, CDR1 is MNHNS, CDR2 SASEGT. The CDR3 consists of 12 residues.

This rearrangement joins TRBV7-2 to TRBJ2-5; D may be TRBD1 or TRBD2 (5 bases each). The CDR3 runs 14 residues. The V end lost 5 bases, the J end lost 5 bases, and 15 bases lay between the germline ends. The germline CDR1 and CDR2 sequences are SGHTA and FQGNSA. Here the CDR3 reads CASSNPGPGETQYF. In DNA, the CDR3 is TGTGCCAGCAGCAATCCGGGGCCGGGGGAGACCCAGTACTTC.

The J gene is TRBJ2-2, the V gene TRBV11-3; D is ambiguous. Germline loops: CDR1 SGHNT, CDR2 YENEEA. The CDR3 totals 14 residues. Between the trimmed V and J ends, which lost 4 bases and 5 bases, there was a span of 11 bases. CDR3 loop: CASSSGPRTGELFF. CDR3 nucleotide sequence: TGTGCCAGCAGCTCAGGACCTCGAACCGGGGAGCTGTTTTTT.

CDR3 in amino acids: CASSPPGLAGRTDTQYF. The CDR3 DNA reads TGTGCCAGCTCACCTCCGGGACTAGCGGGCCGCACAGATACGCAGTATTTT. This chain connects TRBV18 to TRBJ2-3; 12 bases fit TRBD2. Germline V gives CDR1 KGHSH, CDR2 LQKENI. CDR3 length: 17 amino acids. Unmatched junction bases numbered 5, after V lost 3 bases and J lost 1 base.

This rearrangement joins TRBV19 to TRBJ2-7; D may match TRBD1 or TRBD2 (5 bases each). Germline V gene data show CDR1 as LNHDA and CDR2 as SQIVND (reference sequence). Trimming took 5 bases from V and 6 from J, leaving 17 bases between them. The CDR3 spans 14 residues. The CDR3 sequence: CASSLGWGLGEQYF. As DNA, the CDR3 is TGTGCCAGTAGTCTAGGTTGGGGGTTGGGCGAGCAGTACTTC.

This clone was picked up a small number of times. The chain combines TRBV2 with TRBJ1-5; no definite D call. The V and J ends lost 3 bases and 6 bases respectively, with 9 bases between them. Germline assignment: CDR1 SNHLY and CDR2 FYNNEI. This CDR3 region has 13 residues. CDR3 region: CASSEDPFQPQHF. CDR3 sequence (DNA): TGTGCCAGCAGTGAGGACCCCTTTCAGCCCCAGCATTTT.

The V gene is TRBV7-8, the J gene TRBJ1-5; D unclear. The CDR3 extends over 16 amino acids. Germline CDR1 and CDR2: SGHVS and FQNEAQ. V lost 0 bases to trimming and J lost 7 bases, with 16 bases between them. The CDR3 protein is CASSLAPQIGGQPQHF. The CDR3 DNA follows: TGTGCCAGCAGCTTAGCGCCCCAAATTGGAGGGCAGCCCCAGCATTTT.

V is TRBV28 and J is TRBJ1-1, with D unresolved. The CDR3 has 13 residues. Germline CDR1 is MDHEN and CDR2 is SYDVKM. V lost 9 bases and J 1 base, leaving 12 bases between the germline ends. The CDR3 DNA reads as TGTGCCAGTAACCGGGTCCCGAACACTGAAGCTTTCTTT. Its translation is CASNRVPNTEAFF.

The chain joins TRBV6-6 to TRBJ1-1, with TRBD1 as a possible D gene (6 bases). V was cut by 6 bases and J by 4 bases, with 18 bases left in between. The CDR3 spans 15 residues. In germline, CDR1 is MNHNY, CDR2 SVGAGI (reference sequence). The CDR3, as DNA: TGTGCCAGCAGCCCCCGACGGGGGGGCCCCACTGAAGCTTTCTTT. As protein: CASSPRRGGPTEAFF.

The J gene is TRBJ2-3, the V gene TRBV5-4, with 9 bases matching TRBD2. The germline CDR1 and CDR2 sequences are SGHNT and YYREEE (reference sequence). This CDR3 comprises 15 residues. The trim removed 0 bases at V and 6 bases at J, leaving 5 bases unmatched. Written as DNA, the CDR3 is TGTGCCAGCAGCTTGGTGGCTAGCGGGGAGGATACGCAGTATTTT. Its protein is CASSLVASGEDTQYF.

J is TRBJ2-3 and V is TRBV5-5, with 8 bases that match TRBD2. Germline V gene lookup returns CDR1 SGHKS and CDR2 YYEKEE (reference sequence). J was trimmed by 2 bases and V by 1 base; bases with no gene match: 6. The CDR3 has 16 residues. The CDR3 spells CASSLLSLAVTDTQYF. DNA of the CDR3: TGTGCCAGCAGCTTGTTGTCACTAGCGGTCACAGATACGCAGTATTTT.

The chain carries TRBV4-2 and TRBJ2-3; D is perhaps TRBD1 (6 bases). The CDR3 has 14 residues. Trimming took 4 bases from V and 0 from J, leaving 8 bases between them. Per the germline V gene, CDR1 is LGHNA and CDR2 is YNFKEQ. The CDR3 DNA sequence: TGTGCCAGCAGCCCTGGACAGAGCACAGATACGCAGTATTTT. Protein sequence: CASSPGQSTDTQYF.

This clone was recorded a few times. The chain is built from TRBV6-1 and TRBJ1-1; D remains unclear. Germline V CDR1 and CDR2: MNHNS, SASEGT. Deletions cut 2 bases from V and 7 bases from J, with 11 bases between. The CDR3 is 13 residues long. Written as DNA, the CDR3 is TGTGCCAGCAGTGAAACGACTCCACGTGAAGCTTTCTTT. Translation: CASSETTPREAFF.

J is TRBJ2-7 and V is TRBV30; the match to TRBD1 covers 8 bases. The V and J ends lost 1 base and 6 bases, in that order; junction bases with no gene match: 14. The CDR3 totals 16 residues. Per germline, CDR1 GTSNPN and CDR2 SVGIG (reference sequence). The CDR3 reads CAWSASAGTGVPEQYF. The CDR3 DNA reads TGTGCCTGGAGTGCCTCTGCCGGGACAGGAGTTCCCGAGCAGTACTTC. The variable domain in full, completed from reference TRBV30 and TRBJ2-7, reads SQTIHQWPATLVQPVGSPLSLECTVEGTSNPNLYWYRQAAGRGLQLLFYSVGIGQISSEVPQNLSASRPQDRQFILSSKKLLLSDSGFYLCAWSASAGTGVPEQYFGPGTRLTVT.